These T cell receptor beta chains were read from a single sample in a study of T cells in Graves' hyperthyroidism and ophthalmopathy. TCRdb fed the multiplex PCR reads into MiXCR, producing one record per CDR3 protein. The table lists 300,000 to 450,000 distinct CDR3 sequences, 13% of them singletons. The sequenced material came from blood. These receptor sequences come from a young woman with Graves' hyperthyroidism. CDR3s leave out the opening cysteine and the closing phenylalanine or tryptophan. Fields, in order: CDR3 length, V gene, J gene, CDR3 protein.

18	TRBV27	TRBJ1-2	ASSSILSGGSKVVSYGYT
12	TRBV20-1	TRBJ2-3	SAPTPLEVDTQY
12	TRBV20-1	TRBJ1-4	SARDRQGVEKLF
13	TRBV13	TRBJ2-5	ASSLWGTLQETQY
13	TRBV24-1	TRBJ2-5	ATSDRGTSVETQY
14	TRBV28	TRBJ1-5	ASSQTYGGPGQPQH
15	TRBV9	TRBJ1-6	ASSVERGQGGNSPLH
13	TRBV3-1	TRBJ1-4	ASRVEGNNNEKLF
15	TRBV2	TRBJ2-1	ASSAAITTSGRSEQF
15	TRBV7-3	TRBJ2-3	ASSSGASGLLTDTQY
13	TRBV2	TRBJ2-1	ASSTDFHEVDEQF
15	TRBV19	TRBJ2-4	ASSHSRTALAKNIQY
20	TRBV2	TRBJ2-7	ASRLAASSQDGLLAGVPEQY
12	TRBV20-1	TRBJ2-7	SARVPSGAYEQY
14	TRBV7-2	TRBJ2-7	ASSFGAGGPSGEQY
12	TRBV5-1	TRBJ2-1	ASSLSGTTGEQF
13	TRBV4-3	TRBJ2-1	ASTPGLADYNEQF
11	TRBV6-1	TRBJ1-1	ASSEGEGARAF
15	TRBV9	TRBJ1-2	ASSAPIVNQGLDGYT
12	TRBV29-1	TRBJ2-2	SVVVQGTTGELF
12	TRBV28	TRBJ1-1	ASSSRTGGTEAF
13	TRBV3-1	TRBJ1-2	ASSIPGQRPYGYT
12	TRBV6-2/TRBV6-3	TRBJ1-4	ASGGQATNEKLF
12	TRBV7-2	TRBJ2-7	ASSPLGANYEQY
14	TRBV7-9	TRBJ1-1	ASSSTLQGAVAEAF
13	TRBV12-3/TRBV12-4	TRBJ1-5	ASSFSTGSNQPQH
12	TRBV2	TRBJ2-5	ASSGWANQETQY
11	TRBV7-2	TRBJ1-4	ASSLDRFEKLF
11	TRBV10-3	TRBJ1-4	ASNQGVGEKLF
12	TRBV3-1	TRBJ2-5	ASSQGSPGANQY
10	TRBV6-1	TRBJ2-7	ASRQTVNEQY
11	TRBV29-1	TRBJ1-1	SATVNEDTEAF
12	TRBV7-8	TRBJ2-2	ASSPLLNTGELF
15	TRBV29-1	TRBJ2-1	SVDRLAGGSSYNEQF
13	TRBV27	TRBJ2-2	ASSPSGGAIGELF
13	TRBV19	TRBJ2-1	ASSAQGTRYNEQF
13	TRBV7-2	TRBJ1-3	ASSSDSSSGNTIY
12	TRBV24-1	TRBJ2-2	ATSSGPTGGELF
14	TRBV9	TRBJ2-3	ASSARWGHDTDTQY
12	TRBV7-2	TRBJ1-6	ASSLVGVNSPLH
11	TRBV27	TRBJ1-4	ASSRLGGEKLF
11	TRBV27	TRBJ1-2	ASGRQGIYGYT
13	TRBV7-8	TRBJ1-4	ASSSGQTSNEKLF
11	TRBV13	TRBJ2-3	ASTAGNTDTQY
10	TRBV11-2	TRBJ1-3	ASSSQGNTIY
11	TRBV7-9	TRBJ1-5	ASSQGADQPQH